One T cell receptor beta chain is described in this entry. This CDR3 contains 15 residues. V was pared by 2 bases and J by 5 bases, with 15 bases between. The V gene's germline CDR1 is SNHLY and CDR2 FYNNEI. These data belong to a study of cytomegalovirus exposure and HLA in healthy donors. This PCR relied on a set of 60 Vbeta primers and 13 Jbeta primers. Assay used: immunoSEQ multiplex PCR; TCRdb lists only in-frame clones, some missing. The sample has about 280,000 clones; around 90% are singletons. The J gene is TRBJ1-2, the V gene TRBV2; maybe TRBD1 (6 bases). This clonotype was obtained from a woman aged 18 to 35 in good health and CMV-seronegative. Sequencing was done on a sample of PBMCs. The CDR3 reads CASSERTVSLYGYTF. In DNA, the CDR3 is TGTGCCAGCAGTGAACGGACAGTATCCTTATATGGCTACACCTTC.